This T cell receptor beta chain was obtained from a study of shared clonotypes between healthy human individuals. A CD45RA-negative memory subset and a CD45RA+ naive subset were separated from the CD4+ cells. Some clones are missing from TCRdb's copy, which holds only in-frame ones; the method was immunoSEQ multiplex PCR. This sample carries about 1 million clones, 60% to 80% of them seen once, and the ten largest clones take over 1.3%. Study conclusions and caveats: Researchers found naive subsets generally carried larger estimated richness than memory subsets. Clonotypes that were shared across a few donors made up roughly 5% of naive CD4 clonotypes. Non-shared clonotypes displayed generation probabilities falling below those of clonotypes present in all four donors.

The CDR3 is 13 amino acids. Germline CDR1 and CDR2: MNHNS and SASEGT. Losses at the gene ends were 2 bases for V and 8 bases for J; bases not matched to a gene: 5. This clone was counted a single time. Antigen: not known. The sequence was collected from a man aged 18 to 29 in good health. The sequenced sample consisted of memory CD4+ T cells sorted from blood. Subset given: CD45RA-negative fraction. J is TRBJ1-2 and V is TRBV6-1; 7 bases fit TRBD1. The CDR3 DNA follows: TGTGCCAGCAGTGAAAAGGGGGCGAACGGCTACACCTTC. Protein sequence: CASSEKGANGYTF.